The 5 T cell receptor beta chains in this list originate from one sample, sequenced in a study of OX40 agonist ivuxolimab in advanced cancers. Libraries were prepared through the immunoSEQ multiplex PCR assay. TCRdb's version of the immuneACCESS table is confined to in-frame rearrangements and falls short of the full clone set. An unresolved V gene accounts for under half of the shortfall where checked; the remainder is of unknown origin. In this sample the table shows tens of thousands of clones, around 83% of which occur a single time. Under 25% of the sample is in the top ten clones. Sample: CD4+ or CD8+ T cells sorted from blood, taken in a trial of the OX40 agonist ivuxolimab. The receptors derive from an adult with an advanced solid tumor such as melanoma, head and neck, liver or kidney cancer.

The chain combines TRBV7-6 with TRBJ2-3; a weak D match, TRBD2 (5 bases). Germline values: CDR1 SGHVS, CDR2 FNYEAQ. The CDR3 has 13 residues. V shed 5 bases and J shed 2 bases, with 8 bases lying between them. CDR3 in amino acids: CASSEGPTDTQYF. Written as DNA, the CDR3 is TGTGCCAGCAGCGAGGGCCCCACAGATACGCAGTATTTT.

The chain is built from TRBV28 and TRBJ1-1, with D uncertain. V shed 0 bases and J shed 6 bases, with 8 bases lying between them. The CDR3 is 13 residues long. Germline V CDR1 and CDR2: MDHEN, SYDVKM. CDR3 sequence reads: CASSLWGDAEAFF. The CDR3 DNA reads TGTGCCAGCAGTTTATGGGGAGACGCTGAAGCTTTCTTT.

The rearrangement joins TRBV27 to TRBJ1-2, with 7 bases matching TRBD1. This CDR3 has 13 amino acids. Germline CDR1 is MNHEY and CDR2 is SMNVEV (reference sequence). V was pared by 4 bases and J by 4 bases, with 3 bases of the junction left unmatched. DNA of the CDR3: TGTGCCAGCAGTTCAGCAGGGGGCTATGGCTACACCTTC. Protein product: CASSSAGGYGYTF.

The chain uses TRBV27 and TRBJ2-7, with D possibly matching TRBD1 (6 bases). The CDR3 has 15 residues. Germline V gene sequence: CDR1 MNHEY, CDR2 SMNVEV (reference sequence). The ends were cut back, 5 bases at V and 3 bases at J, with 17 bases in the middle. The CDR3 nucleotides read TGTGCCAGCAGTAAAACCGGCCTAGGGGGCTACGAGCAGTACTTC. It specifies CASSKTGLGGYEQYF.

V usage is TRBV23-1 and J usage is TRBJ1-1; 8 nucleotides match TRBD1. TRBV23-1 is sorted into the ORF group, with uncertain function. The CDR3 consists of 15 residues. V lost 0 bases, J lost 4 bases, and 4 bases stayed unmatched. CDR3 in DNA: TGCGCCAGCAGTCAATCCCGACAGGGGTGCACTGAAGCTTTCTTT. Protein product: CASSQSRQGCTEAFF.